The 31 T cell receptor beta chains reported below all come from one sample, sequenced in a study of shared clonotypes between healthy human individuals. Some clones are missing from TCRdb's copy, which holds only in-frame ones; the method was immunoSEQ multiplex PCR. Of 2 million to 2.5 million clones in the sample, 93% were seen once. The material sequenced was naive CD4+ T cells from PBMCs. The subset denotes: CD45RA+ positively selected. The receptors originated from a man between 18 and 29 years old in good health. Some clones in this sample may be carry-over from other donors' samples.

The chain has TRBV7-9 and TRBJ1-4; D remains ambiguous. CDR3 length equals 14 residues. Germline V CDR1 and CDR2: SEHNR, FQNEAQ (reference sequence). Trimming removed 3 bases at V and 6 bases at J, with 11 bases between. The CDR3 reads CASSFPTIDEKLFF. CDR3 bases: TGTGCCAGCAGCTTTCCGACGATTGATGAAAAACTGTTTTTT.

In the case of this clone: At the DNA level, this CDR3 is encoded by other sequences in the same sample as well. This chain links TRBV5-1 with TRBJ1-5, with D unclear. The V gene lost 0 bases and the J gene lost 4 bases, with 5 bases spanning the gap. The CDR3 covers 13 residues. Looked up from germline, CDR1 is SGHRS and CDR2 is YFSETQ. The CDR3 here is CASSLGKNQPQHF. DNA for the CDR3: TGCGCCAGCAGCTTGGGCAAAAATCAGCCCCAGCATTTT.

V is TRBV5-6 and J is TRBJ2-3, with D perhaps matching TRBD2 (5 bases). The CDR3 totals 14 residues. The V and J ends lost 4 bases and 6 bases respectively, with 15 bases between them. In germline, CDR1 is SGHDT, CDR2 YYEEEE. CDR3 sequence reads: CASSKTGSIDTQYF. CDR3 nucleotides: TGTGCCAGCAGCAAAACTGGGAGTATCGATACGCAGTATTTT.

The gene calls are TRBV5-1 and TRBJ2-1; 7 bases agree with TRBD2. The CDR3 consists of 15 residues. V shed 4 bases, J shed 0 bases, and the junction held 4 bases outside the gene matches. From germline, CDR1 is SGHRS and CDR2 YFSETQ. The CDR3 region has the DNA TGCGCCAGCAGCGGGGAGGGCTCCTCCTACAATGAGCAGTTCTTC. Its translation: CASSGEGSSYNEQFF.

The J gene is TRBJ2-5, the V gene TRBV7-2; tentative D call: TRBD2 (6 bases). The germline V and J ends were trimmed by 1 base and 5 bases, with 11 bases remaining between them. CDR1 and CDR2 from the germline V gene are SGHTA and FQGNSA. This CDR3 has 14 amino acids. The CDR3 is CASSLGYGSETQYF. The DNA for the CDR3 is TGTGCCAGCAGCTTAGGGTACGGGAGCGAGACCCAGTACTTC.

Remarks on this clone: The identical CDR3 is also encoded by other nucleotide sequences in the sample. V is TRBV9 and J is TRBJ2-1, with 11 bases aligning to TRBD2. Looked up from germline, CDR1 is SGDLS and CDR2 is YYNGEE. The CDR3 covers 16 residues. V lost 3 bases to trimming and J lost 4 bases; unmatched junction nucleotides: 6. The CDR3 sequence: CASSGTGTSGYNEQFF. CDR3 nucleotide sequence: TGTGCCAGCAGCGGAACCGGGACTAGCGGTTACAATGAGCAGTTCTTC.

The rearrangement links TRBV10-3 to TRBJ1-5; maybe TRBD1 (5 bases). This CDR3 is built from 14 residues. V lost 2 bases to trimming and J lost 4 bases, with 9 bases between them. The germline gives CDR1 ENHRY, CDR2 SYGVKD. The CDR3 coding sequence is TGTGCCATCAGTGAGAGGGACTTGAATCAGCCCCAGCATTTT. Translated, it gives CAISERDLNQPQHF.

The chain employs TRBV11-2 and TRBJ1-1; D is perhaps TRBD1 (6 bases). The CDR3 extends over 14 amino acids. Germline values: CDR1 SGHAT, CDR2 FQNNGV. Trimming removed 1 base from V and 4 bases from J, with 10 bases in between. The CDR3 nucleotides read TGTGCCAGCAGCTTAGTTTCCAGGGGCACTGAAGCTTTCTTT. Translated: CASSLVSRGTEAFF.

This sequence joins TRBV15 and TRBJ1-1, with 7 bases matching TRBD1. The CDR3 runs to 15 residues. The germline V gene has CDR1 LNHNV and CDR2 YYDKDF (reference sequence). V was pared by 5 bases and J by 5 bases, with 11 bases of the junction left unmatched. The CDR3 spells CATSERTGWYTEAFF. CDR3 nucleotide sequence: TGTGCCACCAGCGAACGGACAGGTTGGTATACTGAAGCTTTCTTT.

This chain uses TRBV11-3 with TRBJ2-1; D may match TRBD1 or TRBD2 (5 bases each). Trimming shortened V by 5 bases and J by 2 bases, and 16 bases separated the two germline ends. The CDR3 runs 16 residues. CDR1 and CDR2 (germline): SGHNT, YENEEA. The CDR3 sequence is CASSPTGTLPYNEQFF. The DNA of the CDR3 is TGTGCCAGCAGCCCTACCGGGACGTTACCCTACAATGAGCAGTTCTTC.

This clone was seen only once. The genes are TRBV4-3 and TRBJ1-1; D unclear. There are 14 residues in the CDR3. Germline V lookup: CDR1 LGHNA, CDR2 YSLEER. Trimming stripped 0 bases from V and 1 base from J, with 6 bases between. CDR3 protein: CASSQEMGNTEAFF. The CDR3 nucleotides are TGCGCCAGCAGCCAAGAAATGGGGAACACTGAAGCTTTCTTT.

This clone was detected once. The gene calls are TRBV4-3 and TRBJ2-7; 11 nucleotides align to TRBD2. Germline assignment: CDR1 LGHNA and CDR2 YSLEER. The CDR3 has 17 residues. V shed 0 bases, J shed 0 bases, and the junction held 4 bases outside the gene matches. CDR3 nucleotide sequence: TGCGCCAGCAGCCAAGATTGGACTAGCGGGCTCTCCTACGAGCAGTACTTC. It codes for CASSQDWTSGLSYEQYF.

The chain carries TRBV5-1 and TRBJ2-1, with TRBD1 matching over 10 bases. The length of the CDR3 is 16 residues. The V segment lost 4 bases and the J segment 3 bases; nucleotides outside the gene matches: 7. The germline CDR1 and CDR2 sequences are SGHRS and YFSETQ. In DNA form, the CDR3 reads TGCGCCAGCAGCCCAATGGGACAGGGGAGCTACAATGAGCAGTTCTTC. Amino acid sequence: CASSPMGQGSYNEQFF.

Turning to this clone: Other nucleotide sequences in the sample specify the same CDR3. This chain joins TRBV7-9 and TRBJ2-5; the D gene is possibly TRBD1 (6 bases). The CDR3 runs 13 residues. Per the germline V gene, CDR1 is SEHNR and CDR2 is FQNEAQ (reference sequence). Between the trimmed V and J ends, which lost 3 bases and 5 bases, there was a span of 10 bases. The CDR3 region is CASSLSGVETQYF. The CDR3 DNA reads TGTGCCAGCAGCTTGTCAGGGGTTGAGACCCAGTACTTC.

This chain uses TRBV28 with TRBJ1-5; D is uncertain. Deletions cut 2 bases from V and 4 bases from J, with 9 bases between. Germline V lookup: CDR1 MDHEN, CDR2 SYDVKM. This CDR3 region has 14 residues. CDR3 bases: TGTGCCAGCAGTTTACTTGCAGATAATCAGCCCCAGCATTTT. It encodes CASSLLADNQPQHF.

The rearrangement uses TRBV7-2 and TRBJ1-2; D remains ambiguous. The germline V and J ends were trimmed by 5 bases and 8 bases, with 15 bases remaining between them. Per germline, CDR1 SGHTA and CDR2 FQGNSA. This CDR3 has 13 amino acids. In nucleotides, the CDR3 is TGTGCCAGCAGCATTTATACAGCCGGGGGCTACACCTTC. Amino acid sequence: CASSIYTAGGYTF. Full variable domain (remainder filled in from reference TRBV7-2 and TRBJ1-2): GAGVSQSPSNKVTEKGKDVELRCDPISGHTALYWYRQSLGQGLEFLIYFQGNSAPDKSGLPSDRFSAERTGGSVSTLTIQRTQQEDSAVYLCASSIYTAGGYTFGSGTRLTVV.

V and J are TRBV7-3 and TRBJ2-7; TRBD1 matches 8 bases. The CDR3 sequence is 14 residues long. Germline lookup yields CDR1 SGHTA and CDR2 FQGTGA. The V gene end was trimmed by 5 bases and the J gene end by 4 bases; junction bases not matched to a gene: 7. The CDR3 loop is CASSHGQGRYEQYF. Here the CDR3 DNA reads TGTGCCAGCAGCCACGGACAGGGAAGGTACGAGCAGTACTTC. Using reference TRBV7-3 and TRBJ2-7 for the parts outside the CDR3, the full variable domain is GAGVSQTPSNKVTEKGKYVELRCDPISGHTALYWYRQSLGQGPEFLIYFQGTGAADDSGLPNDRFFAVRPEGSVSTLKIQRTERGDSAVYLCASSHGQGRYEQYFGPGTRLTVT.

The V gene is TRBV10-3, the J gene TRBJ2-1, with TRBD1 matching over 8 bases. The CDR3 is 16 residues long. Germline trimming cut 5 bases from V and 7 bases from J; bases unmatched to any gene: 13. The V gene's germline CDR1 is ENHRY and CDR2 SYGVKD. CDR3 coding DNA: TGTGCCATCAGTCAGGGGCCCCTCAGGGGGCGGAATGAGCAGTTCTTC. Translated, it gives CAISQGPLRGRNEQFF.

The CDR3 region is CASSSPGGTQYF. Written as DNA, the CDR3 is TGTGCCAGCAGCTCCCCGGGCGGGACCCAGTACTTC. The rearrangement uses TRBV5-8 and TRBJ2-5; D is undetermined. V gave up 3 bases and J gave up 7 bases, with 10 bases separating them. The germline CDR1 and CDR2 sequences are SGHTS and YDEGEE. CDR3 length: 12 residues.

The CDR3 DNA reads TGTGCCAGCAGTCCACGGGACAGGGGAGATCAGCCCCAGCATTTT. Amino acid sequence: CASSPRDRGDQPQHF. The V and J genes are TRBV28 and TRBJ1-5; 10 bases line up with TRBD1. The CDR3 has 15 residues. Trimming at V came to 5 bases and at J to 5 bases, leaving 6 bases not matched to a gene. Germline V gives CDR1 MDHEN, CDR2 SYDVKM.

The CDR3 reads CASSSRTGPGEQYF. CDR3 DNA: TGCGCCAGCAGCTCCCGGACAGGACCTGGAGAGCAGTACTTC. The chain recombines TRBV5-1 with TRBJ2-7, with 7 bases fitting TRBD1. Germline V CDR1 and CDR2: SGHRS, YFSETQ. This CDR3 has 14 residues. Trimming at V came to 3 bases and at J to 7 bases, leaving 10 bases not matched to a gene.

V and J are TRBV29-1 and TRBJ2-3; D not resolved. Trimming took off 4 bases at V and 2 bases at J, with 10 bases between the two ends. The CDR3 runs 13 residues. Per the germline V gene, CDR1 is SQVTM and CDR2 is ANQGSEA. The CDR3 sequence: CSVVGGNTDTQYF. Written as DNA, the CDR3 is TGCAGCGTTGTTGGCGGAAACACAGATACGCAGTATTTT.

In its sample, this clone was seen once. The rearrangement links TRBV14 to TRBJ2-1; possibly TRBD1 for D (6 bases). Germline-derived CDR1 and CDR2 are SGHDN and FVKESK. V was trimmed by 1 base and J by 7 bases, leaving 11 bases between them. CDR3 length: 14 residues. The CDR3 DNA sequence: TGTGCCAGCAGCCAAGGGACAGTGGAGAATGAGCAGTTCTTC. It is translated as CASSQGTVENEQFF.

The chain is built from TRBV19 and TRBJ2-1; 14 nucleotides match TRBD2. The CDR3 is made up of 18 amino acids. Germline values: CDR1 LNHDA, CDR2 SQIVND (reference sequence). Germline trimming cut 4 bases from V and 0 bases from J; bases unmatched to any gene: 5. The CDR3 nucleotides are TGTGCCAGTAGTACGGGACTAGCGGGAGTGAGCTCCTACAATGAGCAGTTCTTC. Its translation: CASSTGLAGVSSYNEQFF.

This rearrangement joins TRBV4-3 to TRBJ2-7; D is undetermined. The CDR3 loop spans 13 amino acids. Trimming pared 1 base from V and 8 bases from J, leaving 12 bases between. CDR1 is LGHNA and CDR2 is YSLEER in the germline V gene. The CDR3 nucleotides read TGCGCCAGCAGCCAAGTCTTCCAGCCGAAGCAGTACTTC. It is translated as CASSQVFQPKQYF.

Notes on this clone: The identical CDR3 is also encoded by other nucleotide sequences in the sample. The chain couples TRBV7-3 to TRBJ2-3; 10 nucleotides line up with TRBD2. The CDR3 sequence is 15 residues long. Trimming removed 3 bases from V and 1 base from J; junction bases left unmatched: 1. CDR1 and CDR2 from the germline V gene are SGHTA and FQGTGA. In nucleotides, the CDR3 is TGTGCCAGCAGCTTCGGACTAGCGGGCACAGATACGCAGTATTTT. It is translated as CASSFGLAGTDTQYF.

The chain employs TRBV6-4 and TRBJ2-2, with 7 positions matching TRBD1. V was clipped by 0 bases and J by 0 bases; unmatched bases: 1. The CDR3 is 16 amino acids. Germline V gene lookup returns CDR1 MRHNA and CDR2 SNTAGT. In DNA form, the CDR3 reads TGTGCCAGCAGTGACTCACAGGGGACGAACACCGGGGAGCTGTTTTTT. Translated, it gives CASSDSQGTNTGELFF.

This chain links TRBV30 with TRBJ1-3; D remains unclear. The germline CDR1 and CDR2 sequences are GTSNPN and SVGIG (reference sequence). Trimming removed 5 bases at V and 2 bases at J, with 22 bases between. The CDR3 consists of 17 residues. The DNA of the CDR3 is TGTGCCTGGCTAATTCTATCGTTAGGAGAGGCTGGAAACACCATATATTTT. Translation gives CAWLILSLGEAGNTIYF.

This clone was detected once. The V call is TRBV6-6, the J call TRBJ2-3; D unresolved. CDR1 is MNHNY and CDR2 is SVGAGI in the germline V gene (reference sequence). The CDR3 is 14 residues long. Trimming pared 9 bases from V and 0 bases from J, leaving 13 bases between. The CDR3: CASFMERSTDTQYF. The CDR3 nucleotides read TGTGCCAGTTTCATGGAGCGTAGCACAGATACGCAGTATTTT.

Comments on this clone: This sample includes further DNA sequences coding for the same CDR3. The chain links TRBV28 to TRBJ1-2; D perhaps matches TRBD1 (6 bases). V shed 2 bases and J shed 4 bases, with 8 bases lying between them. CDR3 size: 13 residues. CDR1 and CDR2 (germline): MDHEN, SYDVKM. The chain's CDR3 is CASSLRGGYGYTF. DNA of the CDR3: TGTGCCAGCAGTTTAAGGGGGGGCTATGGCTACACCTTC.

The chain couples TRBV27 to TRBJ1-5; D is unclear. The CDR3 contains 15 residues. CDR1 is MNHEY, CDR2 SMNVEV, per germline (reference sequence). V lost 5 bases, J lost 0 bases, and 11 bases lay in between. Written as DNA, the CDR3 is TGTGCCAGCAGTCGAGTCGGGTATAGCAATCAGCCCCAGCATTTT. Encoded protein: CASSRVGYSNQPQHF.